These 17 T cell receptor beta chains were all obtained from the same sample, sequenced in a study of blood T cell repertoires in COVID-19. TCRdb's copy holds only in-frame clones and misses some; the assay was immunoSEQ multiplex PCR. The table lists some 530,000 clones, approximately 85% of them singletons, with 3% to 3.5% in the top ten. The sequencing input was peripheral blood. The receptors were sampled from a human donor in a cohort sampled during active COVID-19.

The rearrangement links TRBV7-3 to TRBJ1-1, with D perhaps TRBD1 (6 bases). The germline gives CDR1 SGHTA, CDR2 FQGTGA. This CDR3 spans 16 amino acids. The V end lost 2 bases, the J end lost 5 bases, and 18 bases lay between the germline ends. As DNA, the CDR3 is TGTGCCAGCAGCTTAGGTATTCTGGGGGGGCGTACTGAAGCTTTCTTT. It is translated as CASSLGILGGRTEAFF.

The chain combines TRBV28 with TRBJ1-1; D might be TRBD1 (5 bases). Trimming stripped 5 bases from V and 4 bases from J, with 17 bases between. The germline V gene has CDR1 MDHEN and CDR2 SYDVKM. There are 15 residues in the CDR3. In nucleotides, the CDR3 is TGTGCCAGCAGTCCCCTCCGGGGGGTTGGCACTGAAGCTTTCTTT. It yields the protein CASSPLRGVGTEAFF.

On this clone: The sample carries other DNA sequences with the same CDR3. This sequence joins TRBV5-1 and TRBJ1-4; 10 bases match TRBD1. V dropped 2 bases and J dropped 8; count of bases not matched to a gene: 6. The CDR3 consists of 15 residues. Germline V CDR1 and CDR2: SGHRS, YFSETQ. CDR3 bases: TGCGCCAGCAGCTTCTCCGGGACAGGGGAAGAAAAACTGTTTTTT. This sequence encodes CASSFSGTGEEKLFF.

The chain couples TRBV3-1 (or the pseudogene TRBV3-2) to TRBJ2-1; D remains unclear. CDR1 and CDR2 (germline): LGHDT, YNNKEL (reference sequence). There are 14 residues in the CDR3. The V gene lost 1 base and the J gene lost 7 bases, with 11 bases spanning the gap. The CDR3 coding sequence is TGTGCCAGCAGCCAAGTCAGACTTGGAAATGAGCAGTTCTTC. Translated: CASSQVRLGNEQFF.

The CDR3 is CASSQADIDPLHF. The CDR3 DNA sequence: TGTGCCAGCAGCCAAGCGGACATCGATCCCCTCCACTTT. This sequence joins TRBV4-2 and TRBJ1-6, with D possibly TRBD1 on 5 matching bases. The CDR3 covers 13 residues. Per germline, CDR1 LGHNA and CDR2 YNFKEQ. V was cut by 1 base and J by 13 bases, with 11 bases left in between.

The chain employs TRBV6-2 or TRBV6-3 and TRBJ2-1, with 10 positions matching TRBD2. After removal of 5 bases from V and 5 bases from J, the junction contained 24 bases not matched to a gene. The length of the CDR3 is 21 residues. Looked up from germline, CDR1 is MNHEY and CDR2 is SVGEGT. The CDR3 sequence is CASSNPGAGRIQREGHNEQFF. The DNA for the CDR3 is TGTGCCAGCAGTAACCCGGGAGCAGGGAGGATCCAGCGGGAGGGCCACAATGAGCAGTTCTTC.

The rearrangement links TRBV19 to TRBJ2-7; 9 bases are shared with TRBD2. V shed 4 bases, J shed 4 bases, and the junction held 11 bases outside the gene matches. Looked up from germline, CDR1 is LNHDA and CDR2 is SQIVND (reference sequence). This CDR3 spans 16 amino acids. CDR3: CASSTRWASGKYEQYF. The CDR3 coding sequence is TGTGCCAGTAGTACTCGGTGGGCTAGCGGGAAGTACGAGCAGTACTTC. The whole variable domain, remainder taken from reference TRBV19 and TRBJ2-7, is DGGITQSPKYLFRKEGQNVTLSCEQNLNHDAMYWYRQDPGQGLRLIYYSQIVNDFQKGDIAEGYSVSREKKESFPLTVTSAQKNPTAFYLCASSTRWASGKYEQYFGPGTRLTVT.

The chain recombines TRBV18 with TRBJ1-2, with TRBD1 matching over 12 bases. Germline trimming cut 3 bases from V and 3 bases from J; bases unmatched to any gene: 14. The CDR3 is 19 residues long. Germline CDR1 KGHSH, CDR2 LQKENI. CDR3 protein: CASSPSSGTGGKSDYGYTF. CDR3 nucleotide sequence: TGTGCCAGCTCACCTTCTTCCGGGACAGGGGGCAAGTCGGACTATGGCTACACCTTC.

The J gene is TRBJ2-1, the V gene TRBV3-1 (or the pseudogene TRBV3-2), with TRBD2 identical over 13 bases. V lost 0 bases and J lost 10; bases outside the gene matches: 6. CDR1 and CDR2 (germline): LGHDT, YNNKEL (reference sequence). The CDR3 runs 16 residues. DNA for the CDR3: TGTGCCAGCAGCCAAGATGGGACTAGCGGGATCGGAGAGCAGTTCTTC. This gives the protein CASSQDGTSGIGEQFF.

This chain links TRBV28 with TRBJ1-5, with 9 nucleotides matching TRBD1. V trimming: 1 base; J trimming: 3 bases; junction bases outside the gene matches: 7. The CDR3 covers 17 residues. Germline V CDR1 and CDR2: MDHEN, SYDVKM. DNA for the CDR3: TGTGCCAGCAGTTTATTAGGGGGACAGGGTCTCAATCAGCCCCAGCATTTT. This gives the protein CASSLLGGQGLNQPQHF.

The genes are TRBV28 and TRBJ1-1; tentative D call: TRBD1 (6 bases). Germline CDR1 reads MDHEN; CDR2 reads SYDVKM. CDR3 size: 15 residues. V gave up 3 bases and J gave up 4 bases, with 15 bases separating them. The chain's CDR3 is CASSFGDKGGTEAFF. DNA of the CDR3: TGTGCCAGCAGTTTCGGGGACAAAGGGGGCACTGAAGCTTTCTTT.

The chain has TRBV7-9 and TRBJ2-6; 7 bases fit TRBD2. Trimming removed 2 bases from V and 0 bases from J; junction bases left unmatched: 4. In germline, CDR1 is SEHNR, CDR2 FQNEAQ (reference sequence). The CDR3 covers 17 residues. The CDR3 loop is CASSLLGGSSGANVLTF. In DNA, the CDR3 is TGTGCCAGCAGCTTATTGGGCGGGAGCTCTGGGGCCAACGTCCTGACTTTC.

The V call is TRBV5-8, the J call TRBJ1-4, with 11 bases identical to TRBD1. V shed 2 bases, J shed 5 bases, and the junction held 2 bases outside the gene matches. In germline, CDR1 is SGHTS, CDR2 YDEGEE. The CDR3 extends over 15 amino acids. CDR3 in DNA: TGTGCCAGCAGCTTCAGGGACAGGGGGAATGAAAAACTGTTTTTT. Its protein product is CASSFRDRGNEKLFF. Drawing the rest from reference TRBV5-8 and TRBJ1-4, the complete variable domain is EAGVTQSPTHLIKTRGQQATLRCSPISGHTSVYWYQQALGLGLQFLLWYDEGEERNRGNFPPRFSGRQFPNYSSELNVNALELEDSALYLCASSFRDRGNEKLFFGSGTQLSVL.

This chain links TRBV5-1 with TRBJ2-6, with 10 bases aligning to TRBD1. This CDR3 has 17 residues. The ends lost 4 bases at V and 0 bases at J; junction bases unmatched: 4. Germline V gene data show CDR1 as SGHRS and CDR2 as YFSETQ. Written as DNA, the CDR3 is TGCGCCAGCAGCGTGGGACAGGGGCCCTCTGGGGCCAACGTCCTGACTTTC. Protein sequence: CASSVGQGPSGANVLTF.

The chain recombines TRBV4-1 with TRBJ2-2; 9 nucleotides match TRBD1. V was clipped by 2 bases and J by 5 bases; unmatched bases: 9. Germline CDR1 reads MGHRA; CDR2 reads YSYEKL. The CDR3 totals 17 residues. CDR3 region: CASSQPTTGGMTGELFF. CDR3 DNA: TGCGCCAGCAGCCAACCGACCACAGGGGGCATGACCGGGGAGCTGTTTTTT.

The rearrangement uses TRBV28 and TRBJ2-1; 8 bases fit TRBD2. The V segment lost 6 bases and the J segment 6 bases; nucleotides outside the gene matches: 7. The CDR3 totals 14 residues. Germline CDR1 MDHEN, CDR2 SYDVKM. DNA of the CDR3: TGTGCCAGCAGCCGCGGGACTAGGACCAATGAGCAGTTCTTC. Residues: CASSRGTRTNEQFF.

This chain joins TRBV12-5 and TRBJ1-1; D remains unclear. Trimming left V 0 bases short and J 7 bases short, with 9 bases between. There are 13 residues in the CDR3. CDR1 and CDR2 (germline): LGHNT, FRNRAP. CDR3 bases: TGTGCTAGTGGTTTGGTAAACGGGAATGAAGCTTTCTTT. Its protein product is CASGLVNGNEAFF.